The text below deals with one TCR beta chain. Mismatch with germline at one junction end may stem from a read error. The sample is drawn from a study of blood T cell repertoires in COVID-19. Repertoires were generated with immunoSEQ multiplex PCR, while TCRdb's copy carries only in-frame clones and drops some. Of about 250,000 clones in the sample, approximately 88% were seen once. Germline V gives CDR1 SGHRS, CDR2 YFSETQ. The CDR3 totals 15 residues. Participants came from about two dozen US areas, aged about 18 to 89 years. This TCR was recovered from a woman between 40 and 55 years old who had been exposed to COVID-19. This chain joins TRBV5-1 and TRBJ2-5, with 7 bases fitting TRBD1. Sequencing was done on a sample of PBMCs or T cells enriched from blood (not recorded which). The CDR3 DNA reads TGTGCCAGCAGCCCAGGCACAGGGGCCCGTGAGACCCAGTACTTC. It translates to CASSPGTGARETQYF. Together with reference TRBV5-1 and TRBJ2-5, the CDR3 gives the full variable domain: KAGVTQTPRYLIKTRGQQVTLSCSPISGHRSVSWYQQTPGQGLQFLFEYFSETQRNKGNFPGRFSGRQFSNSRSEMNVSTLELGDSALYLCASSPGTGARETQYFGPGTRLLVL.